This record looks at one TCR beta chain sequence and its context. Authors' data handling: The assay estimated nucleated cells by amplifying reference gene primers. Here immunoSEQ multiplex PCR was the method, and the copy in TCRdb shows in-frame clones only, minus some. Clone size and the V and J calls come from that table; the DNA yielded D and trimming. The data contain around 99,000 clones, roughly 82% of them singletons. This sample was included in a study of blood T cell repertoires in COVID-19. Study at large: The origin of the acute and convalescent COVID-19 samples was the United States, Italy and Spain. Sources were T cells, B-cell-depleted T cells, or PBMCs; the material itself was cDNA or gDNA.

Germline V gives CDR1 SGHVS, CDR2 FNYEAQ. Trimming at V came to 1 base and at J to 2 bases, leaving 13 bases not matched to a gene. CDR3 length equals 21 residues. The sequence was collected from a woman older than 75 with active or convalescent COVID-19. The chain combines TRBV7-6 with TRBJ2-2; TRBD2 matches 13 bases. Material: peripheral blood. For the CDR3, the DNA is TGTGCCAGCAGCTTAGTAGGGGGACTAGCGGGACACCGCACCAACACCGGGGAGCTGTTTTTT. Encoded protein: CASSLVGGLAGHRTNTGELFF.